This T cell receptor (beta chain) was recovered during a study of blood T cells in healthy people across ages. Per sample, a minimum of 6.5 million PBMCs were isolated. This clonotype came up a few times. Trimming removed 6 bases from V and 6 bases from J; junction bases left unmatched: 9. The CDR3 extends over 15 amino acids. Primed by a sample-barcoded 5' primer and a J-beta primer mix, a second PCR proceeded for about 7 to 12 cycles. Each CDR3 protein gets one entry after TCRdb re-called the 5' RACE reads with MiXCR. Of approximately 1.5 million distinct CDR3 sequences in the sample, 40% to 45% were seen once.

The source material was blood. This sequence was found in a woman between 18 and 30 years old in good health. The gene calls are TRBV12-3 or TRBV12-4 and TRBJ2-7, with 12 bases that match TRBD2. In DNA, the CDR3 is TGTGCCAGCAGACCTAGGACTAGCGGGACGGGCGAGCAGTACTTC. Residues: CASRPRTSGTGEQYF.